A single sample gave rise to the 2 T cell receptor beta chains below, sequenced in a study of blood T cell repertoires in COVID-19. Profiling relied on immunoSEQ multiplex PCR, and the TCRdb table lists in-frame clones only, not all of them. The table shows around 88,000 clones, with around 82% occurring only once. The sequenced material came from peripheral blood. The receptor set was obtained from a man aged 45-65 years who had recovered from COVID-19.

This clone was recorded only once. This chain connects TRBV2 to TRBJ1-2; 7 bases are a match to TRBD1. Trimming cost V 10 bases and J 4 bases; bases outside gene matches: 3. The CDR3 covers 11 residues. Germline CDR1 SNHLY, CDR2 FYNNEI. For the CDR3, the DNA is TGTGCCACCGGGACAGTCTATGGCTACACCTTC. Translated: CATGTVYGYTF.

This chain joins TRBV6-2 or TRBV6-3 and TRBJ1-4; TRBD1 aligns across 10 bases. The CDR3 has 15 amino acids. Germline V gene lookup returns CDR1 MNHEY and CDR2 SVGEGT. V gave up 6 bases and J gave up 6 bases; unmatched junction bases: 7. CDR3 sequence reads: CASRYRDRGHEKLFF. The CDR3 DNA reads TGTGCCAGCAGATACCGGGACAGGGGTCATGAAAAACTGTTTTTT.